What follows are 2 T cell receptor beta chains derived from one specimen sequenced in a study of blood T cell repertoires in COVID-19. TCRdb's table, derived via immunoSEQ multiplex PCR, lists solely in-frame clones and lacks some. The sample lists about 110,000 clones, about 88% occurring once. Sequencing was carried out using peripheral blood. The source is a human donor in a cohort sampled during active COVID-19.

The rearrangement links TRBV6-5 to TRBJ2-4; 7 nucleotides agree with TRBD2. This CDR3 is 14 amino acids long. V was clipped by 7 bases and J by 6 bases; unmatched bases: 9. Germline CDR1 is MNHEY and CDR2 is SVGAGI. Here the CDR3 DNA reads TGTGCCAGCACCCGAGGGGCTAGCGGAAACATTCAGTACTTC. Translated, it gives CASTRGASGNIQYF.

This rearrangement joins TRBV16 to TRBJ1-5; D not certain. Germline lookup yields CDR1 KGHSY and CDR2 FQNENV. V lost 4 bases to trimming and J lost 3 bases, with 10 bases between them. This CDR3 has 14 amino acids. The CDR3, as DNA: TGTGCCAGCAGCCCGGGAACCCCCAATCAGCCCCAGCATTTT. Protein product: CASSPGTPNQPQHF.